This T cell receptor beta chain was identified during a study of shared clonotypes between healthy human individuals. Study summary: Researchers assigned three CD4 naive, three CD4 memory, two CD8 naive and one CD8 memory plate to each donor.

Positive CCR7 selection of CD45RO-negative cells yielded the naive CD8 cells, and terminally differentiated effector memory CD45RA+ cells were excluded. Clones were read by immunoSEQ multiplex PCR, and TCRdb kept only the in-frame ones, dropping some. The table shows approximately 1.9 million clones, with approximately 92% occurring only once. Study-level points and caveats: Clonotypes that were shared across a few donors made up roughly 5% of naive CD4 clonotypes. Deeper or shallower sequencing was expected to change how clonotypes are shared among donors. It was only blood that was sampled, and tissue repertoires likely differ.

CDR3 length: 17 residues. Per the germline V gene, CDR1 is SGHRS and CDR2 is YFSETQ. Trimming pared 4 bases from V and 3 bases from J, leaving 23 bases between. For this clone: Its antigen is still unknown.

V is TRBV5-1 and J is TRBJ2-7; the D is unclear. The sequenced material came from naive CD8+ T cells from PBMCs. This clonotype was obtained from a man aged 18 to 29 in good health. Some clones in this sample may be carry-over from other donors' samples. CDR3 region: CASSLLPSVPNLYEQYF. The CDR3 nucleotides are TGCGCCAGCAGCCTCCTCCCATCTGTCCCTAATCTCTACGAGCAGTACTTC.